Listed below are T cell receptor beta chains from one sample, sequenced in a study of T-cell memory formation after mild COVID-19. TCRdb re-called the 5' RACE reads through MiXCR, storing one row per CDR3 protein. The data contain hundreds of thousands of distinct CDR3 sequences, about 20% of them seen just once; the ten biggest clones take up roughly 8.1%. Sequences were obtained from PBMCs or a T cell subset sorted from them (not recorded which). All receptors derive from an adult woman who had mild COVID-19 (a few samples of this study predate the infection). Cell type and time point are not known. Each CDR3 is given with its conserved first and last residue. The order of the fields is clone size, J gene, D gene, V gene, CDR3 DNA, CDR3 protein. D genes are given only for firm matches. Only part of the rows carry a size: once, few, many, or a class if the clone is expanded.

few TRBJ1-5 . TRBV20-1 TGCAGTGCTAGCGAACGACAGAGCCTAACGCAGCCCCAGCATTTT CSASERQSLTQPQHF
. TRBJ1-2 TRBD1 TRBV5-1 TGCGCCAGCTGGCAGGGGGGCTCGCAGGGCTACACCTTC CASWQGGSQGYTF
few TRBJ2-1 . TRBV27 TGTGCCAGCAGTTTTCTAAGCGGACTCTCGGGTGCTGAGCAGTTCTTC CASSFLSGLSGAEQFF
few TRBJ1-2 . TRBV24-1 TGTGCCACCAGTGACCCCTCCTTAGATGGCTACACCTTC CATSDPSLDGYTF
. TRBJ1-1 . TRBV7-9 TGTGCCAGCAGCTTAGAGGCCGGGCTCGGGCCAGCTTTCTTT CASSLEAGLGPAFF
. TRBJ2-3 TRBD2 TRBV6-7 TGTGCCAGCAGTTACTCGATACTAGCGGGAGGGACGGGCACAGATACGCAGTATTTT CASSYSILAGGTGTDTQYF
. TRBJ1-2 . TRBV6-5 TGTGCCACCTGGGATAACTATGGCTACACCTTC CATWDNYGYTF
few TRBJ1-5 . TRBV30 TGTGCCTGGAGTCCACCGGGGACCGTGGTTCAGCCCCAGCATTTT CAWSPPGTVVQPQHF
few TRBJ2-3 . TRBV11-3 TGTGCCAGCAGCTTTTTGAGGACAGATACGCAGTATTTT CASSFLRTDTQYF
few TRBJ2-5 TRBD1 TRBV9 TGTGCCAGCAGCACGGGACAGGGGGGACAGACCCAGTACTTC CASSTGQGGQTQYF
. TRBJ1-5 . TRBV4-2 TGTGCCAGCAGCCACCGCTCTCAGGGAACTGGGCAGCCCCAGCATTTT CASSHRSQGTGQPQHF
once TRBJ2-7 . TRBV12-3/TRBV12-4 TGTGCCAGCAGTTTAGGGGCGCAGGGCGGCGAGCAGTACTTC CASSLGAQGGEQYF
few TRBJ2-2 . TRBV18 TGTGCCAGCTCATCCTCCGGACGGGAGAACACCGGGGAGCTGTTTTTT CASSSSGRENTGELFF
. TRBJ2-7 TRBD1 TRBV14 TGTGCCAGCAGCCCCCGGGACAGGCCTGCCTACGAGCAGTACTTC CASSPRDRPAYEQYF
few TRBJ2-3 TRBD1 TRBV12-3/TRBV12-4 TGTGCCAGCAGTAGGCGACAGGGGGCGGGTGGAGATACGCAGTATTTT CASSRRQGAGGDTQYF
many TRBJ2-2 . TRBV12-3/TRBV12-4 TGTGCCAGCAGTTCCGGATGGACCGGGGAGCTGTTTTTT CASSSGWTGELFF
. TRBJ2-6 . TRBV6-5 TGTGCCAGCAGTTACTCGTACAGCGTCGGGGCCAACGTCCTGACTTTC CASSYSYSVGANVLTF
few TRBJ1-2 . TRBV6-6 TGTGCCAGCAGTTACTCTCAGGGGCCCCTGAATGGCTACACCTTC CASSYSQGPLNGYTF
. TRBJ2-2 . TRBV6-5 TGTGCCAGCAGTTTCTCGACCGGCGGAACCGGGGAGCTGTTTTTT CASSFSTGGTGELFF
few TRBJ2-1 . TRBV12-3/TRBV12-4 TGTGCCAGCAGTTTAGCGTGGGGGACTCCCTACAATGAGCAGTTCTTC CASSLAWGTPYNEQFF
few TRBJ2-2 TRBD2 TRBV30 TGTGCCTGGAAGAGCGGGGGGACCAACACCGGGGAGCTGTTTTTT CAWKSGGTNTGELFF
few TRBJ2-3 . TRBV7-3 TGTGCCAGCAGCCAAACCAAGGATACGCAGTATTTT CASSQTKDTQYF
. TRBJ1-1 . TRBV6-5 TGTGCCAGCAGTTACGAACAAGACACTGAAGCTTTCTTT CASSYEQDTEAFF
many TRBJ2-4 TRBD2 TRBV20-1 TGCAGTGCTTTAGCGGGAGGGGCAAACATTCAGTACTTC CSALAGGANIQYF
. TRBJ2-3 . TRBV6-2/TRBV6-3 TGTGCCAGCAGTTACATGGGACTCGCTAGCACAGATACGCAGTATTTT CASSYMGLASTDTQYF
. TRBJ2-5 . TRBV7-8 TGTGCCAGCAGCTTATCTGGGGCCCGGCACGAGACCCAGTACTTC CASSLSGARHETQYF
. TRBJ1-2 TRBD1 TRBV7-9 TGTGCCAGCAGCTACCGACAGGGAGAGAATGGCTACACCTTC CASSYRQGENGYTF
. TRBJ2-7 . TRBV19 TGTGCCAGTAGTATAGTAGGGCAGGGTATCTACGAGCAGTACTTC CASSIVGQGIYEQYF
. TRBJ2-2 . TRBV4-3 TGCGCCAGCAGCCAGGACTTACAGGCCGCGGGGACCGGGGAGCTGTTTTTT CASSQDLQAAGTGELFF
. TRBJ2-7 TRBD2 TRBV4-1 TGCGCCAGCAGCCAAGGTGAGGGAGGGAGCCTCTACGAGCAGTACTTC CASSQGEGGSLYEQYF
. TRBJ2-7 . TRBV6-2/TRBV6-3 TGTGCCAGCAGTCACACGAGAGAGCAGTACTTC CASSHTREQYF
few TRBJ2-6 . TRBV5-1 TGCGCCAGCAGCCCGGAAGGGAGCGCAGGGACCTCTGGGGCCAACGTCCTGACTTTC CASSPEGSAGTSGANVLTF